This T cell receptor beta chain was recorded in a study of cytomegalovirus exposure and HLA in healthy donors. Overall study context: A preliminary data release comprised around 85 million unique TCRs obtained from HLA-typed donors.

The PCR made use of 60 Vbeta and 13 Jbeta primers. Only in-frame clones appear in the TCRdb table, and some are missing; sequencing was by immunoSEQ multiplex PCR. The sample consists of about 130,000 clones, more than 80% of them appearing once. The CDR3 has 14 amino acids. With 6 bases removed from V and 4 bases from J, the gap between germline ends came to 14 bases. Germline values: CDR1 MNHEY, CDR2 SMNVEV (reference sequence). This sequence originates from a woman between 40 and 55 years old in good health and CMV-seropositive. The sequencing input was PBMCs. This chain joins TRBV27 and TRBJ2-3, with a tentative D call TRBD2 (6 bases). The CDR3 protein is CASSKGLLADTQYF. The CDR3 DNA follows: TGTGCCAGCAGCAAGGGACTCCTCGCAGATACGCAGTATTTT.